This TCR beta chain was retrieved from a study of blood T cells in healthy people across ages (dated by TCRdb to 2015 to 2017). The study in broad terms: In model experiments, template switching captured roughly one uniquely barcoded TCR beta cDNA molecule for every two T cells. Age-related changes in TCR beta repertoire diversity were measured in the study by deep sequencing normalized with unique cDNA molecular identifiers. The donors were split into four age groups: young (average around 15 years), middle-aged (about 40), aged (about 56) and long-lived (approximately 89). To avoid experimental bias, donors of different ages were randomly spread across the sequencing lanes. For two donors (one aged 18 to 29 and one aged 80 or older), the study analyzed two additional independent replicas of 1 million unique cDNA reads from the same blood draw.

From cysteine to phenylalanine, the CDR3 is 16 amino acids long. Only the CDR3 region is kept as DNA, spanning 48 bases read in frame from base 1. What the work shows at the level of the full study, not this receptor alone: Estimates of total diversity from one million sequenced T cells were regarded as lower bounds and underestimates. A strong correlation was found between observed TCR beta diversity and the percentage of naive T cells measured by flow cytometry. Compared with the aged group, the long-lived group had more naive CD4+ T cells, fewer expanded clones and increased TCR diversity, a pattern suggesting age selection. As age increased, observed TCR beta diversity per million T cells dropped in a roughly linear way, and a significant reduction was already evident by age roughly 40. Because donor CMV infection status was unknown, age-related changes in expanded clonotypes were potentially confounded. Conclusive comparison of naive and antigen-experienced compartments was prevented by the profiling of bulk unsorted PBMCs.

Note on this clonotype: The antigen this receptor binds is unknown. Per-base quality was not reported, and no clone a single base away is much larger than it.

Donors were a few dozen systemically healthy Caucasian individuals from Russia aged roughly 6 to 95 years. Each donor gave around 9 milliliters of peripheral blood, collected into EDTA-treated Vacutainer tubes. Ficoll-Paque density-gradient centrifugation was used to isolate PBMCs, with at least 7 million obtained per sample. Total RNA, at least 6 micrograms per sample, was extracted from PBMCs with Trizol reagent. For every donor, an aliquot of PBMCs went through flow cytometry to measure the percentages of naive CD45RAhigh/CD27high T cells. The library was generated by 5' RACE. Sequencing relied on an Illumina HiSeq 2500. A second PCR of about 6 to 11 cycles was performed with a sample-barcoded 5' primer and a J-beta primer mix. Each TCR beta cDNA molecule received a unique molecular identifier from a template-switch 5' adaptor carrying 12 random nucleotides. Each sample yielded at least 3 million CDR3-containing paired-end reads. First-strand cDNA was synthesized from all RNA with the Mint cDNA synthesis kit, primed by a TRBC-specific oligonucleotide. Following uracil-DNA glycosylase treatment, a first 18-cycle PCR with universal primers M1SS and BC2_uni_R was performed on all cDNA. The authors' pipeline ran thus. For normalization, 1 million high-quality reads, each with a distinct molecular identifier, were randomly selected from each sample. Reads with shared molecular identifiers were discarded instead of being binned into consensus sequences. CDR3 identification, clonotype clustering and error correction used MiTCR with a Q25 quality threshold and the strictest error-elimination algorithm. Lower-bound total TCR beta diversity was estimated with a nonparametric unseen species model using Euler transformation. TCRdb reworked the public reads: Q25 trimming with fastp, MiXCR clone assembly, productive beta chains retained. Rows merge per CDR3 protein into single entries with the most common DNA and genes. The V and J calls, along with clone size, are taken from TCRdb and not from the paper's own processing. In this sample the table shows just under 750,000 distinct CDR3 sequences, about 20% of which occur a single time. Together, the top ten hold about 20% of the sample.

The origin of this receptor is a man in his 70s in good health. The chain employs TRBV21-1 and TRBJ2-1; the table's D call of TRBD2 was not tested on the DNA. TRBV21-1 is termed a pseudogene. The sequenced sample consisted of blood. The CDR3 amino acid sequence is: CASSKVASGRNNEQFF. The DNA sequence is given as TGTGCCAGCAGCAAAGTCGCTAGCGGGAGAAACAATGAGCAGTTCTTC.